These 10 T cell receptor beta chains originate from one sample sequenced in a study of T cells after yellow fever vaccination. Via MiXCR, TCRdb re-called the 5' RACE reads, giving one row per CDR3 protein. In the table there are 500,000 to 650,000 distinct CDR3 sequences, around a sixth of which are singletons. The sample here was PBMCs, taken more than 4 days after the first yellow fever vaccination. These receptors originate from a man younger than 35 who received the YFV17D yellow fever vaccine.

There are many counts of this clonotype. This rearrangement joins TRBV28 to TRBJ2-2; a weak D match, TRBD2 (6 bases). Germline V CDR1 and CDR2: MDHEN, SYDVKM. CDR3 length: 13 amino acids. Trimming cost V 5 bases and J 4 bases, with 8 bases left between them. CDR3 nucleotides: TGTGCCAGCAGTCTGACTAGCACCGGGGAGCTGTTTTTT. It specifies CASSLTSTGELFF. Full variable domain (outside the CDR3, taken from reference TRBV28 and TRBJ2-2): DVKVTQSSRYLVKRTGEKVFLECVQDMDHENMFWYRQDPGLGLRLIYFSYDVKMKEKGDIPEGYSVSREKKERFSLILESASTNQTSMYLCASSLTSTGELFFGEGSRLTVL.

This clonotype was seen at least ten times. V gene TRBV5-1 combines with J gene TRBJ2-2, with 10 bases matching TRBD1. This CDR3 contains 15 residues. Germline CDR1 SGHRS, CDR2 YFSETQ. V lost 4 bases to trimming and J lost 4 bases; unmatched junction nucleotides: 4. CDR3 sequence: CASSDGTGVTGELFF. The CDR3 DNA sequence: TGCGCCAGCAGCGACGGGACAGGGGTCACCGGGGAGCTGTTTTTT.

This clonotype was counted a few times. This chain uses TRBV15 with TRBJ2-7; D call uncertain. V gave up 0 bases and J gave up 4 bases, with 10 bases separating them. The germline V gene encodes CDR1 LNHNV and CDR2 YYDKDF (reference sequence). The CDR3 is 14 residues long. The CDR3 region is CATSRDYRAYEQYV. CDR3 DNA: TGTGCCACCAGCAGAGATTACAGAGCGTACGAGCAGTACGTC.

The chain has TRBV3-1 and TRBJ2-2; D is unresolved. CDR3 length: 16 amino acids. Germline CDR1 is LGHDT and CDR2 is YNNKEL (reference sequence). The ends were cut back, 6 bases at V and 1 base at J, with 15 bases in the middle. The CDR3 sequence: CASRFASALNTGELFF. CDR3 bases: TGTGCCAGCAGATTCGCCAGCGCACTGAACACCGGGGAGCTGTTTTTT.

The CDR3, as DNA: TGCGCCAGCAGTTCCCACGGGACAGATTACGAGCAGTACTTC. Translated, it gives CASSSHGTDYEQYF. The chain recombines TRBV5-1 with TRBJ2-7; 7 positions agree with TRBD1. The CDR3 consists of 14 residues. J lost 4 bases, V lost 5 bases, and 9 bases had no gene match. CDR1 is SGHRS, CDR2 YFSETQ, per germline.

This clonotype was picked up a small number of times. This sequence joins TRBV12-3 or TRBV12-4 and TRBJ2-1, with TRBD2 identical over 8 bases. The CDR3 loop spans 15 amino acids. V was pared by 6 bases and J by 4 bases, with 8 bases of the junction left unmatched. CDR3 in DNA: TGTGCCAGCAGGTCTTTTAGCGGGATTTACAATGAGCAGTTCTTC. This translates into CASRSFSGIYNEQFF.

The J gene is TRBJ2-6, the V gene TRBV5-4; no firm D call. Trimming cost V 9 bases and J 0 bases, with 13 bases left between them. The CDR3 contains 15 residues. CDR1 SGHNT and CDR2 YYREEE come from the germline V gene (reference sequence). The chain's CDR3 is CATHGLSSGANVLTF. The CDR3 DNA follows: TGTGCCACCCATGGGCTATCCTCTGGGGCCAACGTCCTGACTTTC.

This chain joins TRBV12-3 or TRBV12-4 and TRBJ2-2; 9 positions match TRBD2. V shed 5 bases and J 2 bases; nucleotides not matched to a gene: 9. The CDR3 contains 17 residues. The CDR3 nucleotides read TGTGCCAGCAGTCCAGAAGTCCTAGCGGGAAACACCGGGGAGCTGTTTTTT. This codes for CASSPEVLAGNTGELFF.

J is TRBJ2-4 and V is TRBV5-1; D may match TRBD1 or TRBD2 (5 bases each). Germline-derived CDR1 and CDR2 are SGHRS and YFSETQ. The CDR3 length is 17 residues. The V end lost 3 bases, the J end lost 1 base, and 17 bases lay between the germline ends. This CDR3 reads CASSWGPPGLAKNIQYF. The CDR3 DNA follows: TGCGCCAGCAGCTGGGGACCCCCAGGGTTGGCCAAAAACATTCAGTACTTC.

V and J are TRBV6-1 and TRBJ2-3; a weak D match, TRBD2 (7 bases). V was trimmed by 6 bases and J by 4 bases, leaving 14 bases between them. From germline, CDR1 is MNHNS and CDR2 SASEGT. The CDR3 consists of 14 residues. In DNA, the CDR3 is TGTGCCAGCAGCAACGGGGGGCCCGCAGATACGCAGTATTTT. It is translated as CASSNGGPADTQYF.